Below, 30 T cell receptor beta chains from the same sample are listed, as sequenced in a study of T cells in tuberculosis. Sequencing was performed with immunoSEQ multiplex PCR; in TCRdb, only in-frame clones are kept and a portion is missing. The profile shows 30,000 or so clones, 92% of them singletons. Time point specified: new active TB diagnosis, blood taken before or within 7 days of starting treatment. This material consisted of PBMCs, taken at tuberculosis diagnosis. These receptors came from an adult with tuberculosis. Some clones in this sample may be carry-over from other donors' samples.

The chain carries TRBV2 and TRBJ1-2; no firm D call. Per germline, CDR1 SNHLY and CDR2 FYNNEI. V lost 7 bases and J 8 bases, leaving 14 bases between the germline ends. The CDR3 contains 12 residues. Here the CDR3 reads CASKYVSQGYTF. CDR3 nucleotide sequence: TGTGCCAGCAAATATGTCTCTCAGGGCTACACCTTC.

CDR3 sequence reads: CASSFGGPSSYNEQFF. The CDR3 coding sequence is TGTGCCAGCAGTTTCGGAGGCCCCAGCTCCTACAATGAGCAGTTCTTC. The rearrangement joins TRBV6-5 to TRBJ2-1, with D tentatively TRBD2 (5 bases). Germline CDR1 is MNHEY and CDR2 is SVGAGI. The V and J ends lost 4 bases and 0 bases respectively, with 13 bases between them. This CDR3 contains 16 residues.

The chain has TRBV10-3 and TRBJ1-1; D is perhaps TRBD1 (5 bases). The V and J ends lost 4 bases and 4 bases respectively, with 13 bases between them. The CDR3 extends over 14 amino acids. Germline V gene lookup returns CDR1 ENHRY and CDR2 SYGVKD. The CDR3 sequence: CAISVKGRSTEAFF. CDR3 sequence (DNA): TGTGCCATCAGTGTTAAGGGGCGTAGCACTGAAGCTTTCTTT.

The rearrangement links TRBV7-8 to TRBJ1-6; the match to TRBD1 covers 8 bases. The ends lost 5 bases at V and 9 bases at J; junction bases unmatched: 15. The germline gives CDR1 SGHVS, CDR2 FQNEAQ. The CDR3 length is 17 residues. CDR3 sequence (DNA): TGTGCCAGCAGCATAGGACAGGGAGGCCCCGGAGTTTCACCCCTCCACTTT. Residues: CASSIGQGGPGVSPLHF.

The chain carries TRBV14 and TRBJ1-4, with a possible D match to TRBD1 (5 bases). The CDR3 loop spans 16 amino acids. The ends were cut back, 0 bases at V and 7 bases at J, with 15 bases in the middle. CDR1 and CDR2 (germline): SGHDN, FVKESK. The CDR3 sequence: CASSQDNVRQSEKLFF. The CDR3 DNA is TGTGCCAGCAGCCAAGATAATGTGAGACAGAGTGAAAAACTGTTTTTT.

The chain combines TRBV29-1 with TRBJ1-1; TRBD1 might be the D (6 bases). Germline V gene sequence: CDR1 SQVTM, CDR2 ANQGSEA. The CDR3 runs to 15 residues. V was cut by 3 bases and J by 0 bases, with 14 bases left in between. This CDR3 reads CSVEARQALNTEAFF. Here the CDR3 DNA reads TGCAGCGTTGAGGCCCGACAGGCCCTGAACACTGAAGCTTTCTTT.

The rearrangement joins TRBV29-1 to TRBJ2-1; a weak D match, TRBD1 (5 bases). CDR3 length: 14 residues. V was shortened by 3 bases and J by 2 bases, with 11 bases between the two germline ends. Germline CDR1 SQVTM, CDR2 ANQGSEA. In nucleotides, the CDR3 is TGCAGCGTTGAGGGGCAGGATGCCTACAATGAGCAGTTCTTC. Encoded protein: CSVEGQDAYNEQFF.

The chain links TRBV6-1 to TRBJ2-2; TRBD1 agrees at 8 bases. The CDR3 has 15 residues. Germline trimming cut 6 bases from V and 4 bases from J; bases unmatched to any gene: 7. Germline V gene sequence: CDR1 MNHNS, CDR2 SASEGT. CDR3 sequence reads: CASSGQGGGTGELFF. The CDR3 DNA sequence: TGTGCCAGCAGCGGACAGGGAGGTGGCACCGGGGAGCTGTTTTTT.

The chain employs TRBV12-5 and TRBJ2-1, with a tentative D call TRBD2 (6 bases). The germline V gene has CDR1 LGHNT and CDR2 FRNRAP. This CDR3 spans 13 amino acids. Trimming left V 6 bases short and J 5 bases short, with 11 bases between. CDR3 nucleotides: TGTGCTAGTGGAACTAGCCTCCACAATGAGCAGTTCTTC. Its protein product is CASGTSLHNEQFF.

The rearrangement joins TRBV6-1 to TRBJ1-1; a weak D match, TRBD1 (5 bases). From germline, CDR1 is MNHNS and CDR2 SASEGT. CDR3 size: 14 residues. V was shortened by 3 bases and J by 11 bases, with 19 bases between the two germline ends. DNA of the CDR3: TGTGCCAGCAGTGATCGTCTGGGGGGGGAGGTGGCTTTCTTT. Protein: CASSDRLGGEVAFF.

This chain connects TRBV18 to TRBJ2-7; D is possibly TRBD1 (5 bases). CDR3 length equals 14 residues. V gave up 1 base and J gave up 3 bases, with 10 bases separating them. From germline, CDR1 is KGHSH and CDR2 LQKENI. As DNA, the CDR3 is TGTGCCAGCTCACCACGACAGCGTAGCTACGAGCAGTACTTC. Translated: CASSPRQRSYEQYF.

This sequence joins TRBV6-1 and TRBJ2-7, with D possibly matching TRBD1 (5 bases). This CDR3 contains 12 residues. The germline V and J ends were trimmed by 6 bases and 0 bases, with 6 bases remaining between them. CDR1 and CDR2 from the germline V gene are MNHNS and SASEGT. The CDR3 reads CASSDSSYEQYF. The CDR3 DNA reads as TGTGCCAGCAGCGACAGCTCCTACGAGCAGTACTTC.

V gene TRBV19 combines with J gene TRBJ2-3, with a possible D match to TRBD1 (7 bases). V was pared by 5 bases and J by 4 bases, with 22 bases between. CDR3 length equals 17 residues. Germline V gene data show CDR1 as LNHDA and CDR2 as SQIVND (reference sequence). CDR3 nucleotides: TGTGCCAGTAGTTCTAAGGCGGGGACAGAGCACCCAGATACGCAGTATTTT. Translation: CASSSKAGTEHPDTQYF.

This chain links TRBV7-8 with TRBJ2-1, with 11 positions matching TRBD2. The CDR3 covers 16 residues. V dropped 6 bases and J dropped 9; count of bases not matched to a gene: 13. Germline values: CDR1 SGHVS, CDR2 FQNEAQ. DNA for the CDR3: TGTGCCAGCAGTTTAAGGCGACTAGCGGGGTATGGTGAGCAGTTCTTC. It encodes CASSLRRLAGYGEQFF.

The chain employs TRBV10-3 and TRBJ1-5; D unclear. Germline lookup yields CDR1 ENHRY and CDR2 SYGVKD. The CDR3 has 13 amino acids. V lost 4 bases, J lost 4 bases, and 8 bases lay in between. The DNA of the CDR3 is TGTGCCATCAGTGGGGCAGAAAATCAGCCCCAGCATTTT. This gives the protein CAISGAENQPQHF.

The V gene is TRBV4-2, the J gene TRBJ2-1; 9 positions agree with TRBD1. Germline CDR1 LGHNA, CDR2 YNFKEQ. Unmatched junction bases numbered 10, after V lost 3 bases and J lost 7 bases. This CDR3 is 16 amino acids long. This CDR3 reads CASSHRWTGVDNEQFF. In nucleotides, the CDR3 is TGTGCCAGCAGCCATCGATGGACAGGGGTAGATAATGAGCAGTTCTTC.

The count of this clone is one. The CDR3: CASSLEGELNTEAFF. CDR3 nucleotide sequence: TGTGCCAGCAGCTTGGAGGGGGAACTGAACACTGAAGCTTTCTTT. This sequence joins TRBV5-4 and TRBJ1-1, with D possibly being TRBD1 (6 bases). The CDR3 contains 15 residues. Germline V lookup: CDR1 SGHNT, CDR2 YYREEE (reference sequence). The V end lost 0 bases, the J end lost 0 bases, and 9 bases lay between the germline ends.

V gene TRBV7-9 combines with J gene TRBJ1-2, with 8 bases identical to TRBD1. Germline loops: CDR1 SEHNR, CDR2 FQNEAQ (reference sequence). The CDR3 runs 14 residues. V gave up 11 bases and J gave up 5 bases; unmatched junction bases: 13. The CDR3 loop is CAGELTGAFYGYTF. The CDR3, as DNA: TGTGCCGGCGAACTGACAGGGGCATTTTATGGCTACACCTTC.

The CDR3 region is CATRGAGTGKRNTIYF. CDR3 DNA sequence: TGTGCCACCCGGGGAGCCGGGACAGGGAAAAGAAACACCATATATTTT. The V and J genes are TRBV19 and TRBJ1-3; 9 nucleotides match TRBD1. Trimming cost V 10 bases and J 5 bases; bases outside gene matches: 15. This CDR3 is 16 amino acids long. Germline V CDR1 and CDR2: LNHDA, SQIVND (reference sequence).

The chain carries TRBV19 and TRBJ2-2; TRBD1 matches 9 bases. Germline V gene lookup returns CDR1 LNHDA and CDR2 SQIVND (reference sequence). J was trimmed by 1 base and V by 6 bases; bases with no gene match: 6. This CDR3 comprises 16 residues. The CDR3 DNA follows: TGTGCCAGTAGGGATCCGGGACAGGGGAACACCGGGGAGCTGTTTTTT. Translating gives CASRDPGQGNTGELFF.

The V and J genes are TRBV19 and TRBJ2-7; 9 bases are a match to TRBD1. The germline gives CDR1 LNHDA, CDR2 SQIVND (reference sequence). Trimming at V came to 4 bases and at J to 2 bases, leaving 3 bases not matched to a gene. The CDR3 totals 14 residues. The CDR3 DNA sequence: TGTGCCAGTAGTACACGACAGGGGGCCTACGAGCAGTACTTC. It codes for CASSTRQGAYEQYF.

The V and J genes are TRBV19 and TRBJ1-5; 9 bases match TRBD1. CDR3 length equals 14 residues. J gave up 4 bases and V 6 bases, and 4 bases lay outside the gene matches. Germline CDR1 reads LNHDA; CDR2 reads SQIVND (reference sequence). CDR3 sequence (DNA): TGTGCCAGTAGCACAGGACAGGGGAATCAGCCCCAGCATTTT. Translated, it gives CASSTGQGNQPQHF.

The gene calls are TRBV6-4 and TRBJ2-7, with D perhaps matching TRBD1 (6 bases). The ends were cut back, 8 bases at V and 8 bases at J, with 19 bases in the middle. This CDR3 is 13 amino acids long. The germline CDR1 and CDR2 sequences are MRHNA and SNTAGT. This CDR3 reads CASFRGQISKQYF. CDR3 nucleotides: TGTGCCAGCTTCAGAGGACAGATTTCGAAGCAGTACTTC.

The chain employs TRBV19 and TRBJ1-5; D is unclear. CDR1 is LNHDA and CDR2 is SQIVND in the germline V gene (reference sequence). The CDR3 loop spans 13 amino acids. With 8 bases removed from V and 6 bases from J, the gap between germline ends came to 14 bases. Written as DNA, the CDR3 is TGTGCCAGTCGGAGCGAGGCACGTCAGCCCCAGCATTTT. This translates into CASRSEARQPQHF. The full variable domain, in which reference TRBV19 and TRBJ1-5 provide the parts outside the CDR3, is DGGITQSPKYLFRKEGQNVTLSCEQNLNHDAMYWYRQDPGQGLRLIYYSQIVNDFQKGDIAEGYSVSREKKESFPLTVTSAQKNPTAFYLCASRSEARQPQHFGDGTRLSIL.

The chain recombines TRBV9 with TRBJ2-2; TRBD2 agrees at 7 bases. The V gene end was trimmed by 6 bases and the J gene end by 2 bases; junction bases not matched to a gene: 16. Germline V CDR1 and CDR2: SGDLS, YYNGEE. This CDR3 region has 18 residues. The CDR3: CASTPFVTSSGNTGELFF. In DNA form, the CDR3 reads TGTGCCAGCACCCCTTTCGTAACGTCTAGCGGAAACACCGGGGAGCTGTTTTTT.

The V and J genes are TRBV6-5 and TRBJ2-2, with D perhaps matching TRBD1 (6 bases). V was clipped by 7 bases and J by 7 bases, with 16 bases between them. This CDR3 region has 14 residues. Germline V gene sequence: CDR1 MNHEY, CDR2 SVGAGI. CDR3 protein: CASTTGPFDGELFF. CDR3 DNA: TGTGCCAGCACAACAGGGCCCTTCGACGGGGAGCTGTTTTTT.

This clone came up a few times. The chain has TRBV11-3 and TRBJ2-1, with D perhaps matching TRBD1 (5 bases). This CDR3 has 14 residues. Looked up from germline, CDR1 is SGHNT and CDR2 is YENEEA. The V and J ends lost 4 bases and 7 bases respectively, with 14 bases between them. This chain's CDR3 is CASSSLGAENEQFF. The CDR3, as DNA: TGTGCCAGCAGCTCTCTTGGGGCGGAGAATGAGCAGTTCTTC. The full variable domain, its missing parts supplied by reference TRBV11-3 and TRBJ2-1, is EAGVVQSPRYKIIEKKQPVAFWCNPISGHNTLYWYLQNLGQGPELLIRYENEEAVDDSQLPKDRFSAERLKGVDSTLKIQPAELGDSAVYLCASSSLGAENEQFFGPGTRLTVL.

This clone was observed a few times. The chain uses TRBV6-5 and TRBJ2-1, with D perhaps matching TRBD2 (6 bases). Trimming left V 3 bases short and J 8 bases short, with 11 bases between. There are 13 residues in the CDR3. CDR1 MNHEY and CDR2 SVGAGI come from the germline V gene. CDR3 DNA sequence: TGTGCCAGCAGTTATAGCGGAAACGATGAGCAGTTCTTC. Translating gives CASSYSGNDEQFF.

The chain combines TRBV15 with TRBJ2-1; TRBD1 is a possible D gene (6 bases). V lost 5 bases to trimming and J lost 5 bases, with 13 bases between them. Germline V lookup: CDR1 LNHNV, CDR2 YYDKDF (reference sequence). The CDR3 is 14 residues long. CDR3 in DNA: TGTGCCACCAGCTACCGGGACACAGACAATGAGCAGTTCTTC. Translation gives CATSYRDTDNEQFF.

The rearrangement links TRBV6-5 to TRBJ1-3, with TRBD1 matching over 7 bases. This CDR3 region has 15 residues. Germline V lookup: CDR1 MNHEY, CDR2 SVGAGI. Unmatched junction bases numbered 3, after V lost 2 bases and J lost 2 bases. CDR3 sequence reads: CASSYGGTAGNTIYF. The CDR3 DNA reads TGTGCCAGCAGTTACGGAGGGACAGCTGGAAACACCATATATTTT.